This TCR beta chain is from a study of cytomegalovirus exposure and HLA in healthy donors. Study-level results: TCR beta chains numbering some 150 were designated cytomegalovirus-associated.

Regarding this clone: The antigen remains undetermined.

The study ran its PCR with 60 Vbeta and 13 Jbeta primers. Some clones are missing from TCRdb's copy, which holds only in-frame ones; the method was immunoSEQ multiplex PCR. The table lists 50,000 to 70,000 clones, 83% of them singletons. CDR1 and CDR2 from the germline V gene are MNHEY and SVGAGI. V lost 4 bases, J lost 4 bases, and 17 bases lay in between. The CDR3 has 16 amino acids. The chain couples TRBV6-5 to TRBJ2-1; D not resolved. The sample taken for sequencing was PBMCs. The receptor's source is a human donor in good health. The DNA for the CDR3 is TGTGCCAGCAGTTCCCCTTCTAGTTACCCTTACAATGAGCAGTTCTTC. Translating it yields CASSSPSSYPYNEQFF.